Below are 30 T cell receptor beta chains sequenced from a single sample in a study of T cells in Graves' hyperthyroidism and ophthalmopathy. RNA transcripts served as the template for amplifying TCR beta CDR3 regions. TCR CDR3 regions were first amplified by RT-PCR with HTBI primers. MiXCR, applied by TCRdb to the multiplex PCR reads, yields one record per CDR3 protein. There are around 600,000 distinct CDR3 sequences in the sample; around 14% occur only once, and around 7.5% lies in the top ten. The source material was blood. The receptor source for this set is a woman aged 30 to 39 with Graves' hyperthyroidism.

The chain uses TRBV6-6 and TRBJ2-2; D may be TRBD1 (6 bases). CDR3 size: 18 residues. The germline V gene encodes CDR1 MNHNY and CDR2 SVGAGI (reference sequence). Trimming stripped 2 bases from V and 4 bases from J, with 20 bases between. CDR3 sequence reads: CASSYLKPEHRVTGELFF. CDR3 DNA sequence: TGTGCCAGCAGTTACCTTAAACCTGAGCACAGGGTCACCGGGGAGCTGTTTTTT.

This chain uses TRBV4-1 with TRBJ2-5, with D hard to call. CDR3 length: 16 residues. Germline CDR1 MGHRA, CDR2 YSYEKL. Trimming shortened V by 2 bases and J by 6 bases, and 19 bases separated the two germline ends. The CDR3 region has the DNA TGCGCCAGCAGCCAATTCTCTAGGGCTAGTCGCCAGACCCAGTACTTC. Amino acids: CASSQFSRASRQTQYF.

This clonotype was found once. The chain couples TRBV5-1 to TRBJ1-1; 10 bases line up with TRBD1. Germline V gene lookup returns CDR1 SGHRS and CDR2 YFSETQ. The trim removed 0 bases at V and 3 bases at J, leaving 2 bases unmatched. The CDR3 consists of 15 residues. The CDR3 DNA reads TGCGCCAGCAGCTTGGAAGGGACAGGGGACACTGAAGCTTTCTTT. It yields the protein CASSLEGTGDTEAFF.

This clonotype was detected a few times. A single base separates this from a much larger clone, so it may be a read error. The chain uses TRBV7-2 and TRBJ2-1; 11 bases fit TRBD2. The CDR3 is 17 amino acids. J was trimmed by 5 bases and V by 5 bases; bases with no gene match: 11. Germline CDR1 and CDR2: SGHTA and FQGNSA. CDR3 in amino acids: CASSTSGGLADNNEQFF. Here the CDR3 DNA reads TGTGCCAGCAGCACTTCTGGGGGACTAGCGGATAACAATGAGCAGTTCTTC.

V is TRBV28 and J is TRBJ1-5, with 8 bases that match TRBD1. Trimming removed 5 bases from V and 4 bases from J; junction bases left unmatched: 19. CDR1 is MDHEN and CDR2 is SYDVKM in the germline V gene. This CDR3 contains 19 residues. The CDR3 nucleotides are TGTGCCAGCAGTCCCCTGACTCAGGGACAGGCTAAGGAAAATCAGCCCCAGCATTTT. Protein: CASSPLTQGQAKENQPQHF. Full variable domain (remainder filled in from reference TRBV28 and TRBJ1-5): DVKVTQSSRYLVKRTGEKVFLECVQDMDHENMFWYRQDPGLGLRLIYFSYDVKMKEKGDIPEGYSVSREKKERFSLILESASTNQTSMYLCASSPLTQGQAKENQPQHFGDGTRLSIL.

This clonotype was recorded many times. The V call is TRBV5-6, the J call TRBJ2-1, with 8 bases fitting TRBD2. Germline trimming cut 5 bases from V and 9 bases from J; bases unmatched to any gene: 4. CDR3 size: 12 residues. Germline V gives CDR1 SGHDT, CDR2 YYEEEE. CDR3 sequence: CASRTTSAEQFF. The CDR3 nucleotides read TGTGCCAGCAGGACGACTAGCGCTGAGCAGTTCTTC.

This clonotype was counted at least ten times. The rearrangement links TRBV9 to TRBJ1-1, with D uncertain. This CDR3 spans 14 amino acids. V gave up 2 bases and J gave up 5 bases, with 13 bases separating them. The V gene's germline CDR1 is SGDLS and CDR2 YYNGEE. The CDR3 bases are TGTGCCAGCAGCGTCGAGGGAGGAGGGACTGAAGCTTTCTTT. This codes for CASSVEGGGTEAFF.

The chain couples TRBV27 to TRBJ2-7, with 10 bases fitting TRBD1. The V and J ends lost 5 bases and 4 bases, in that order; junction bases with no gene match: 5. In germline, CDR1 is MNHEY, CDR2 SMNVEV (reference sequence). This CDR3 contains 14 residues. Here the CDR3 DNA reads TGTGCCAGCAGTAGGGGACAGGGGCTGTACGAGCAGTACTTC. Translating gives CASSRGQGLYEQYF.

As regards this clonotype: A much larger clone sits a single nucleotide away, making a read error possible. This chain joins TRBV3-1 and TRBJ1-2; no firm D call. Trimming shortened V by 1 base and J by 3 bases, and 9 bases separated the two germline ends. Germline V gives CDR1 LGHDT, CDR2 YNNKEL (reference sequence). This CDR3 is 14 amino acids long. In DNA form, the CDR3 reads TGTGCCAGCAGCCAAGGCTCAGGAGACTATGGCTACACCTTC. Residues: CASSQGSGDYGYTF.

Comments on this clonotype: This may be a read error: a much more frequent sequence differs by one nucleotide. The CDR3 bases are TGTGCCACCAGTGACGGCTCCTACGAGCAGTACTTC. Translated: CATSDGSYEQYF. V and J are TRBV24-1 and TRBJ2-7; D call uncertain. The V and J ends lost 4 bases and 0 bases respectively, with 3 bases between them. The germline gives CDR1 KGHDR, CDR2 SFDVKD. This CDR3 region has 12 residues.

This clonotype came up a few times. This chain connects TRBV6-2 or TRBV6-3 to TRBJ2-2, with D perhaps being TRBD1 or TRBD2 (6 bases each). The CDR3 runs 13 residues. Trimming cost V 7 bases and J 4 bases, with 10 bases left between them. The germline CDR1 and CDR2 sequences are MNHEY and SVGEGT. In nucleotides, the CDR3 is TGTGCCAGCAAAGGGGGGTCCACCGGGGAGCTGTTTTTT. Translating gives CASKGGSTGELFF.

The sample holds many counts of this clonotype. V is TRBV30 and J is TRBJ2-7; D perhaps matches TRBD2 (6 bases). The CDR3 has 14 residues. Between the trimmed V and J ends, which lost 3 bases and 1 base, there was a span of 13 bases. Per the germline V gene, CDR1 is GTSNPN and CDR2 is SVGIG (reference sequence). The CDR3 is CAWRSPGTSYEQYF. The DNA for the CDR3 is TGTGCCTGGAGGAGCCCCGGGACTTCCTACGAGCAGTACTTC. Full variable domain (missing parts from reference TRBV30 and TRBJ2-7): SQTIHQWPATLVQPVGSPLSLECTVEGTSNPNLYWYRQAAGRGLQLLFYSVGIGQISSEVPQNLSASRPQDRQFILSSKKLLLSDSGFYLCAWRSPGTSYEQYFGPGTRLTVT.

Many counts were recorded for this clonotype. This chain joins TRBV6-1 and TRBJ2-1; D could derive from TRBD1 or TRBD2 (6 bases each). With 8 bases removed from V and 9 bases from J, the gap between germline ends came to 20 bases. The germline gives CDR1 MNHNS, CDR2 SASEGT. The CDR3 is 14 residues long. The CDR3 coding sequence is TGTGCCAGCTTACCCCGTCCGGGGGCTGGTGAGCAGTTCTTC. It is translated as CASLPRPGAGEQFF.

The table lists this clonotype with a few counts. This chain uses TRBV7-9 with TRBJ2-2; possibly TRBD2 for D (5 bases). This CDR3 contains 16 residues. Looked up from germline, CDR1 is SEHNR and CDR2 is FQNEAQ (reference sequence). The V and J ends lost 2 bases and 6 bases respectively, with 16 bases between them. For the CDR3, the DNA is TGTGCCAGCAGCTTATATGGACCCCACGGGGCCGGGGAGCTGTTTTTT. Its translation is CASSLYGPHGAGELFF.

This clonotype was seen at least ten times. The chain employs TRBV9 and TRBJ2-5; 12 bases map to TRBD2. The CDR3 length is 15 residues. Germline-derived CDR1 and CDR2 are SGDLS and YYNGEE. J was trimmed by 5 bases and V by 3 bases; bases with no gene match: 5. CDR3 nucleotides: TGTGCCAGCAGCGCCAGACTAGCGGGAGTGGAGACCCAGTACTTC. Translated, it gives CASSARLAGVETQYF. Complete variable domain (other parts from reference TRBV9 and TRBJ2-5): DSGVTQTPKHLITATGQRVTLRCSPRSGDLSVYWYQQSLDQGLQFLIQYYNGEERAKGNILERFSAQQFPDLHSELNLSSLELGDSALYFCASSARLAGVETQYFGPGTRLLVL.

CDR3 region: CASSSITGTGNWHTDTQYF. In nucleotides, the CDR3 is TGTGCCAGCAGTTCAATCACCGGGACAGGGAATTGGCACACAGATACGCAGTATTTT. The rearrangement uses TRBV27 and TRBJ2-3; TRBD1 agrees at 9 bases. The germline V gene has CDR1 MNHEY and CDR2 SMNVEV (reference sequence). The CDR3 is 19 amino acids. V was pared by 4 bases and J by 2 bases, with 16 bases of the junction left unmatched.

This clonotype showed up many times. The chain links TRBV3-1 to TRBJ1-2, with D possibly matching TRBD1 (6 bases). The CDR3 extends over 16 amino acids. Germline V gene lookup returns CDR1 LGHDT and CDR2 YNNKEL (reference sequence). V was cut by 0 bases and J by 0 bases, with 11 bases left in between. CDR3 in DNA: TGTGCCAGCAGCCAAGAAGGGACATCAGCTAACTATGGCTACACCTTC. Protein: CASSQEGTSANYGYTF.

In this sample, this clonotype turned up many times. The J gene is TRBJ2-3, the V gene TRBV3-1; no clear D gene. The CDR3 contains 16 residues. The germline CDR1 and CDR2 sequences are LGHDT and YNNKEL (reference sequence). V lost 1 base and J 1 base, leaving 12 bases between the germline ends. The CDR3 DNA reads TGTGCCAGCAGCCAAGGTCTCGGTGGGGGCACAGATACGCAGTATTTT. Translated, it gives CASSQGLGGGTDTQYF.

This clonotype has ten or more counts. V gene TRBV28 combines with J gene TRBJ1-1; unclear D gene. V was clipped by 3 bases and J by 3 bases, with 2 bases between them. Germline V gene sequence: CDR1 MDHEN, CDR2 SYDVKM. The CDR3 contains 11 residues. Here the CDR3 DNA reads TGTGCCAGCAGTTTCTACACTGAAGCTTTCTTT. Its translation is CASSFYTEAFF.

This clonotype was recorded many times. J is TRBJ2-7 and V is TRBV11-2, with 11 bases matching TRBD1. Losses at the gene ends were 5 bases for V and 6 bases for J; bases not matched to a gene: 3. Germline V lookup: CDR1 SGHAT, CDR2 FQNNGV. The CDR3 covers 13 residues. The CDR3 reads CASSPGQGVEQYF. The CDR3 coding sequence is TGTGCCAGCAGCCCGGGACAGGGGGTCGAGCAGTACTTC.

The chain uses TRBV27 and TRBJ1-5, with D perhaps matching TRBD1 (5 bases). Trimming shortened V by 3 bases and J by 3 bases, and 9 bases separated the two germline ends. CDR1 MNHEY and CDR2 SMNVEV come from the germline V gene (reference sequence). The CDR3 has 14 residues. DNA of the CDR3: TGTGCCAGCAGTTTGGGGGTTGCCAATCAGCCCCAGCATTTT. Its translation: CASSLGVANQPQHF.

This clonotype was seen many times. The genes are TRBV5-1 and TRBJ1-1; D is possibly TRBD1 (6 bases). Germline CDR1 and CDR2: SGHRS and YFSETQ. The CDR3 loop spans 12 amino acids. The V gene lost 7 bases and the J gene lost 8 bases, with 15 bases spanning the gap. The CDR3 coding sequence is TGCGCCAGCTTCGACAGGAAATCGGAAGCTTTCTTT. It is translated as CASFDRKSEAFF.

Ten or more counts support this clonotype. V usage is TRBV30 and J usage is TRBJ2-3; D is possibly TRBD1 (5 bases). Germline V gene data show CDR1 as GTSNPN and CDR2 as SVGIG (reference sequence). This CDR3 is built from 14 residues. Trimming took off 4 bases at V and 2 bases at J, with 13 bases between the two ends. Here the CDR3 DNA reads TGTGCCTGGACGCGACAGTCGAACACAGATACGCAGTATTTT. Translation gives CAWTRQSNTDTQYF.

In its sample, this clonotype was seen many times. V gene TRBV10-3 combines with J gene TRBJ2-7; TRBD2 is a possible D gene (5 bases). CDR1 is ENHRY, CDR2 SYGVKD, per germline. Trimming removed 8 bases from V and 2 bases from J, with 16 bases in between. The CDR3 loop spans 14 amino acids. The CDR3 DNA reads TGTGCCATCCGGTCGAGCGGAAGTGCCTACGAGCAGTACTTC. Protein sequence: CAIRSSGSAYEQYF.

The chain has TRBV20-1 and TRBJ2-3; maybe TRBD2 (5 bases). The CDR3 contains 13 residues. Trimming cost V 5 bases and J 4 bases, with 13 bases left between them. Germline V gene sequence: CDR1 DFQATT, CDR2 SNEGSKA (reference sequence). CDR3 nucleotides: TGCAGTGCTCCTGAGGGAGCTGCAGATACGCAGTATTTT. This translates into CSAPEGAADTQYF.

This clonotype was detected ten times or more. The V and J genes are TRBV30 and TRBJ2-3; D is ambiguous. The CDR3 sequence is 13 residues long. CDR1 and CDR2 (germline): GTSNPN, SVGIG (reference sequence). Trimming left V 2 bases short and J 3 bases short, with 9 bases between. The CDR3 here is CAWSSRVTDTQYF. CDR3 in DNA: TGTGCCTGGAGTTCGAGAGTTACAGATACGCAGTATTTT.

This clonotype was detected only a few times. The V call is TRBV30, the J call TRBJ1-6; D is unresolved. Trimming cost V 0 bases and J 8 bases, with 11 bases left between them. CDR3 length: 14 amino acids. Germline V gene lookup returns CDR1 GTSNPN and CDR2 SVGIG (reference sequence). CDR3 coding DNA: TGTGCCTGGAGTGTACAGAGAGTTGATTCACCCCTCCACTTT. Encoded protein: CAWSVQRVDSPLHF. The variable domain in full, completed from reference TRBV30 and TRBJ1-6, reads SQTIHQWPATLVQPVGSPLSLECTVEGTSNPNLYWYRQAAGRGLQLLFYSVGIGQISSEVPQNLSASRPQDRQFILSSKKLLLSDSGFYLCAWSVQRVDSPLHFGNGTRLTVT.

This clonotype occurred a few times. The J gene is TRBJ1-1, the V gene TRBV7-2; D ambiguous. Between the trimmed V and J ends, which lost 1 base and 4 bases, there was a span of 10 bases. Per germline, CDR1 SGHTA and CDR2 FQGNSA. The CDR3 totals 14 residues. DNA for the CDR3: TGTGCCAGCAGCTTAGAAGGTTATGGCACTGAAGCTTTCTTT. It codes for CASSLEGYGTEAFF.

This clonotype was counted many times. CDR3 protein: CASSPSTNYEQYF. The CDR3 coding sequence is TGTGCCAGCAGCCCATCCACAAACTACGAGCAGTACTTC. The V and J genes are TRBV12-3 or TRBV12-4 and TRBJ2-7; D is unresolved. The V gene lost 6 bases and the J gene lost 3 bases, with 12 bases spanning the gap. This CDR3 has 13 amino acids.

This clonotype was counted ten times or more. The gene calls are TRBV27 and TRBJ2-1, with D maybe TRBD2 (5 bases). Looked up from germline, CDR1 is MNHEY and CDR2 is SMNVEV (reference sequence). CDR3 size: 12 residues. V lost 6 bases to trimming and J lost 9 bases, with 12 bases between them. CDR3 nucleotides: TGTGCCAGCAGCTTCGAGGGTAGTGAGCAGTTCTTC. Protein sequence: CASSFEGSEQFF.